The following is a T cell receptor (beta chain) sequence with its context. This clonotype was picked up a small number of times. The specificity of this receptor is unknown. Base qualities are missing; no much larger clone stands one base away. The V end loses 0 bases and the J end loses 10 bases, and a stretch of 15 bases separates them. The CDR3 covers 14 residues, taking in both the cysteine and the phenylalanine. CDR3 DNA only is kept here, 42 bases in frame from base 1. In the germline V gene, CDR1 corresponds to LGHNA and CDR2 to YNFKEQ. The 40 or so donors, aged about 6 to 95 years, were systemically healthy Caucasian individuals from Russia. Each donor gave about 9.7 milliliters of peripheral blood, drawn into EDTA-treated Vacutainer tubes. Ficoll-Paque density-gradient centrifugation was used to isolate PBMCs, with at least 6.5 million per sample. Total RNA, at least 5 micrograms per sample, was extracted from PBMCs with Trizol reagent. Naive CD45RAhigh/CD27high T cell percentages were measured by flow cytometry on a PBMC aliquot from every donor.

The data belong to a study of blood T cells in healthy people across ages (dated by TCRdb to the mid-2010s). Notes on the research overall: In model experiments, template switching captured roughly one uniquely barcoded TCR beta cDNA molecule for every two T cells. The study analyzed two additional independent replicas of 1 million unique cDNA reads from the same blood draw for two donors, one aged 18 to 30 and one aged 80 or older. To avoid experimental bias, donors of different ages were spread randomly across the sequencing lanes. The donors were split into four age groups: young (average about 15 years), middle-aged (around 40), aged (roughly 68) and long-lived (about 74). Using deep sequencing normalized with unique cDNA molecular identifiers, the study measured how TCR beta repertoire diversity changes with age.

General study outcomes and caveats: The percentage of naive T cells measured by flow cytometry correlated strongly with observed TCR beta diversity. Bulk unsorted PBMC profiling prevented conclusive comparison of naive and antigen-experienced compartments. Estimates of total diversity based on one million sequenced T cells were considered lower bounds and underestimates. Because donor CMV infection status was unknown, age-related changes in expanded clonotypes were potentially confounded. Compared with the aged group, the long-lived group had more naive CD4+ T cells, fewer expanded clones and increased TCR diversity, suggesting age selection. As age increased, observed TCR beta diversity per million T cells dropped in a roughly linear way, and a significant reduction was already evident by age about 36.

The library relied on 5' RACE. Sequenced using an Illumina HiSeq 2500. A second roughly 6 to 12 cycle PCR used a sample-barcoded 5' primer and a J-beta primer mix. Each TCR beta cDNA molecule received a unique molecular identifier from a template-switch 5' adaptor carrying 12 random nucleotides. Each sample yielded at least 3 million CDR3-containing paired-end reads. The Mint cDNA synthesis kit, primed by a TRBC-specific oligonucleotide, was used to synthesize first-strand cDNA from all RNA. After uracil-DNA glycosylase treatment, a first 18-cycle PCR used universal primers M1SS and BC2_uni_R on all cDNA. As for the original processing: Normalization of each sample was performed by random selection of 1 million high-quality reads, each carrying a distinct molecular identifier. Reads with shared molecular identifiers were discarded instead of being binned into consensus sequences. MiTCR, run with a Q25 quality threshold and the strictest error-elimination algorithm, handled CDR3 identification, clonotype clustering and error correction. A nonparametric unseen species model using Euler transformation provided a lower-bound estimate of total TCR beta diversity. Using fastp trimming at Q25 and MiXCR clonotype assembly, TCRdb reanalyzed the public sequencing data and kept in-frame beta chains. For every CDR3 protein sequence, its rows merge into one entry that carries the most common genes and DNA. These V and J calls derive from TCRdb rather than the authors' analysis. This sample comprises hundreds of thousands of distinct CDR3 sequences, around 46% of them detected only once. Around a fifth of the sample lies in the top ten.

The source of this sequence is a woman aged 55-75 years in good health. Sequencing used blood. In this chain, TRBV4-2 is recombined with TRBJ1-1; the D segment cannot be called with confidence. CDR3 region: CASSQDVVRAAAFF. The DNA is TGTGCCAGCAGCCAAGATGTGGTAAGGGCTGCAGCTTTCTTT.